This T cell receptor beta chain was captured in a study of blood T cell repertoires in COVID-19. Profiling relied on immunoSEQ multiplex PCR, and the TCRdb table lists in-frame clones only, not all of them. The table has 200,000 to 300,000 clones, about 89% seen once. This CDR3 is 15 amino acids long. With V trimmed by 2 bases and J by 3 bases, 1 base remained unmatched. CDR1 is KGHDR and CDR2 is SFDVKD in the germline V gene. Notes on this clone: This same CDR3 is encoded by further DNA sequences in the sample.

The TCR originated in a woman in her 50s with acute or convalescent COVID-19. Sequencing used peripheral blood. The V call is TRBV24-1, the J call TRBJ1-1; 11 bases match TRBD1. The CDR3 bases are TGTGCCACCAGTGATTCGGGACAGGGGGACACTGAAGCTTTCTTT. It codes for CATSDSGQGDTEAFF.